The rows below give T cell receptor beta chains drawn from one sample of a study of T cells in Graves' hyperthyroidism and ophthalmopathy. A single record per CDR3 protein comes from TCRdb applying MiXCR to the multiplex PCR reads. Of around 290,000 distinct CDR3 sequences detected, roughly an eighth appear once; the ten largest clones hold 6.5% to 10%. The sample was blood. These receptors originate from a woman aged 40 to 50 with Graves' hyperthyroidism. Both conserved end residues are part of each CDR3. The order of the fields is clone size, CDR3 length, D gene, J gene, V gene, CDR3 protein, CDR3 DNA. D genes are given only for firm matches. Rows give clone size only sometimes, using once, few, many, or a class for an expanded clone.

>many|14|TRBD1|TRBJ1-4|TRBV7-8
CASSSPGQGLKLFF
TGTGCCAGCAGCTCGCCGGGACAGGGTCTAAAACTGTTTTTT
>many|13|.|TRBJ1-2|TRBV10-1
CASSERAGYGYTF
TGCGCCAGCAGTGAACGGGCAGGCTATGGCTACACCTTC
>many|15|TRBD1|TRBJ2-7|TRBV6-1
CASSGTGGDLYEQYF
TGTGCCAGCAGTGGAACAGGGGGCGACCTCTACGAGCAGTACTTC
>many|11|.|TRBJ2-1|TRBV2
CASSEYNEQFF
TGTGCCAGCAGTGAATACAATGAGCAGTTCTTC
>many|14|.|TRBJ1-4|TRBV3-1
CASSRGGANEKLFF
TGTGCCAGCAGCCGAGGAGGGGCTAATGAAAAACTGTTTTTT
>few|14|.|TRBJ2-2|TRBV7-3
CASSPGLPGGELFF
TGTGCCAGCAGCCCGGGTCTCCCGGGCGGGGAGCTGTTTTTT
>.|17|.|TRBJ1-4|TRBV18
CASSPPLGSVNEGKLFF
TGTGCCAGCTCACCACCCCTCGGCTCAGTAAATGAAGGGAAACTGTTTTTT
>few|14|TRBD1|TRBJ1-1|TRBV14
CASSRQTGVTEAFF
TGTGCCAGCAGCCGCCAGACAGGGGTCACTGAAGCTTTCTTT
>many|13|TRBD1|TRBJ1-1|TRBV20-1
CSAPLRGWTEAFF
TGCAGTGCTCCCCTCAGGGGGTGGACTGAAGCTTTCTTT
>many|15|TRBD1|TRBJ1-6|TRBV3-1
CASSQEGQGHSPLHF
TGTGCCAGCAGCCAAGAGGGACAGGGTCATTCACCCCTCCACTTT
>many|15|TRBD1|TRBJ2-7|TRBV28
CASSSPGQGLNEQYF
TGTGCCAGCAGTTCACCGGGACAGGGGTTGAACGAGCAGTACTTC
>many|14|TRBD2|TRBJ2-7|TRBV6-1
CASSWGEGGYEQYF
TGTGCCAGCAGTTGGGGGGAGGGAGGCTACGAGCAGTACTTC
>many|13|TRBD2|TRBJ2-5|TRBV3-1
CASKASGRETQYF
TGTGCCAGCAAGGCTAGCGGGAGAGAGACCCAGTACTTC
>.|16|.|TRBJ2-1|TRBV7-2
CASSPNRVSSYNEQFF
TGTGCCAGCAGCCCTAACAGGGTCTCTTCCTACAATGAGCAGTTCTTC
>many|14|TRBD1|TRBJ1-5|TRBV2
CASSPDRANQPQHF
TGTGCCAGCAGCCCGGACAGGGCGAATCAGCCCCAGCATTTT
>many|14|TRBD2|TRBJ2-7|TRBV27
CASSLLGGNYEQYF
TGTGCCAGCAGTTTATTGGGGGGGAACTACGAGCAGTACTTC
>many|15|TRBD1|TRBJ2-4|TRBV6-1
CASSAQTGIGNIQYF
TGTGCCAGCAGTGCCCAGACAGGGATAGGTAACATTCAGTACTTC
>once|14|.|TRBJ1-4|TRBV25-1
CASAGEATNEKLFF
TGTGCCAGCGCGGGGGAGGCAACTAATGAAAAACTGTTTTTT
>.|15|TRBD1|TRBJ1-1|TRBV28
CASSTTGRERNEAFF
TGTGCCAGCAGTACGACAGGGCGGGAGAGGAATGAAGCTTTCTTT
>many|14|.|TRBJ2-1|TRBV18
CASSPMQGGNEQFF
TGTGCCAGCTCACCCATGCAGGGGGGCAATGAGCAGTTCTTC
>many|14|.|TRBJ1-5|TRBV29-1
CSVAENGGNQPQHF
TGCAGCGTTGCAGAAAACGGGGGCAATCAGCCCCAGCATTTT
>few|17|TRBD2|TRBJ2-1|TRBV4-2
CASSLSLAGSSYNEQFF
TGTGCCAGCAGCCTCTCACTAGCGGGGAGCTCCTACAATGAGCAGTTCTTC